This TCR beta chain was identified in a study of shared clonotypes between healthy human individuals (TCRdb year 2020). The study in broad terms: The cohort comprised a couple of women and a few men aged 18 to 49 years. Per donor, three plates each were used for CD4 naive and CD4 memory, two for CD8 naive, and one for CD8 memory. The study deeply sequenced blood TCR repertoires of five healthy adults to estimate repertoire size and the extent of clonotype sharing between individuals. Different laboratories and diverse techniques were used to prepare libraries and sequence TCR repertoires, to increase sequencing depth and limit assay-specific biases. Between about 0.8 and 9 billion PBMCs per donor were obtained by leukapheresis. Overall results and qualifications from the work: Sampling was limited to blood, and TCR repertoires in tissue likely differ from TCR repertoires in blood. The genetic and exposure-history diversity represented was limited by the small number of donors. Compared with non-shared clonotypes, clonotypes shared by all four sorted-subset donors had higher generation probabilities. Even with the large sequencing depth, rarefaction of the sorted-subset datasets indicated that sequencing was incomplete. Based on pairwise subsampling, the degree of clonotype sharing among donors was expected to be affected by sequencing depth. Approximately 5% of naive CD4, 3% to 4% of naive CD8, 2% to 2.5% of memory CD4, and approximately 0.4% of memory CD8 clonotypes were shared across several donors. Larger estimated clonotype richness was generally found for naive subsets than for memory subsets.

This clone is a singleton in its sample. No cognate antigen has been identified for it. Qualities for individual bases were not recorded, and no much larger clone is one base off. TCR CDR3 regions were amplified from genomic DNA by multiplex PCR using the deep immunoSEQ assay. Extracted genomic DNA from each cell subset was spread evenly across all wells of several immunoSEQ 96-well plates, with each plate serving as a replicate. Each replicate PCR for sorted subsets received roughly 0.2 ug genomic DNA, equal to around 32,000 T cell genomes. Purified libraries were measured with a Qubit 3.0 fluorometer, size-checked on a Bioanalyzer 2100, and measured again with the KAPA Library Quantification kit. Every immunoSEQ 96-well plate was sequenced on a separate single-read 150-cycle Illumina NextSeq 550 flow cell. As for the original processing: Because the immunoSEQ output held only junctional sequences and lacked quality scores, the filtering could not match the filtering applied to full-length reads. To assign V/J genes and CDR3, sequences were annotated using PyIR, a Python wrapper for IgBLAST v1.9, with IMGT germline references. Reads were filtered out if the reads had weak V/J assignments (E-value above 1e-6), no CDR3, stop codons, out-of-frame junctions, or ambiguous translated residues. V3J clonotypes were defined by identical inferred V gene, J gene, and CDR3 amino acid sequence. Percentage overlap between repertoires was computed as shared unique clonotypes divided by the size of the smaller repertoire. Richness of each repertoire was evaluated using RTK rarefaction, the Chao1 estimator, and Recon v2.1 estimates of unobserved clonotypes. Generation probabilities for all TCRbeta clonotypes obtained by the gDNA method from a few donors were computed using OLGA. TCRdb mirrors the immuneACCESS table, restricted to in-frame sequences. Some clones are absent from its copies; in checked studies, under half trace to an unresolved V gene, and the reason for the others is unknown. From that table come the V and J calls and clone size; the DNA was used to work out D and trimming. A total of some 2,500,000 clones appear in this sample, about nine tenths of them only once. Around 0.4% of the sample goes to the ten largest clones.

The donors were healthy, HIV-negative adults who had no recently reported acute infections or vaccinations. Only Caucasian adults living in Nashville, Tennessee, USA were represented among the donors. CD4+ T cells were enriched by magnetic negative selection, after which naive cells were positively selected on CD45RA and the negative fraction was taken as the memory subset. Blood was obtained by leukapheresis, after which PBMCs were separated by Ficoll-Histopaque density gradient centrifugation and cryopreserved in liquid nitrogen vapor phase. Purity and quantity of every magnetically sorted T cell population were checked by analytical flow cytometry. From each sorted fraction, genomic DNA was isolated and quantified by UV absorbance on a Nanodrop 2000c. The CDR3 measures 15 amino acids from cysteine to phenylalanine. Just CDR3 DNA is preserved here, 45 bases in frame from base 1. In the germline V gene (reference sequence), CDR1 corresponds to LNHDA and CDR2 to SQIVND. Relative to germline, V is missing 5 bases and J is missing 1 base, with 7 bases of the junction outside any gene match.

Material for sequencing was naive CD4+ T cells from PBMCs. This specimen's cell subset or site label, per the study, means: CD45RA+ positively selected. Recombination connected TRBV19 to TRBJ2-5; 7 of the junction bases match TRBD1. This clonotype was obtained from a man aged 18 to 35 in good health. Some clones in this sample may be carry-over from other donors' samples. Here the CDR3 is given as CASSPRRQGQETQYF. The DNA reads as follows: TGTGCCAGTAGTCCCCGACGACAGGGCCAAGAGACCCAGTACTTC.